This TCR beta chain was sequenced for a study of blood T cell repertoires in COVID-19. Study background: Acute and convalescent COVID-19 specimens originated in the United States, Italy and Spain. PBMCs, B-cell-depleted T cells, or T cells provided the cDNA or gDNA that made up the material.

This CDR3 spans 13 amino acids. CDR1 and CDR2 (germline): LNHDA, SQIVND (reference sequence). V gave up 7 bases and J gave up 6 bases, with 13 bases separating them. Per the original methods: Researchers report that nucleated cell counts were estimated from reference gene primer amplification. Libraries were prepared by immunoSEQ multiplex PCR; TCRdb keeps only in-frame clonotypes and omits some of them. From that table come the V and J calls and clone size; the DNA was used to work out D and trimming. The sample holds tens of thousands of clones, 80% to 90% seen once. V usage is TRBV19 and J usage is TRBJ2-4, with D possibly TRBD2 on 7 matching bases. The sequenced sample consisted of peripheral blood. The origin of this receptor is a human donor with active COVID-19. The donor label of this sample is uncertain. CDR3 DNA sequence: TGTGCCAGTAATCCGGGGGGCCGAAACATTCAGTACTTC. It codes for CASNPGGRNIQYF. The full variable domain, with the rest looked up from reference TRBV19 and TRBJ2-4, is DGGITQSPKYLFRKEGQNVTLSCEQNLNHDAMYWYRQDPGQGLRLIYYSQIVNDFQKGDIAEGYSVSREKKESFPLTVTSAQKNPTAFYLCASNPGGRNIQYFGAGTRLSVL.